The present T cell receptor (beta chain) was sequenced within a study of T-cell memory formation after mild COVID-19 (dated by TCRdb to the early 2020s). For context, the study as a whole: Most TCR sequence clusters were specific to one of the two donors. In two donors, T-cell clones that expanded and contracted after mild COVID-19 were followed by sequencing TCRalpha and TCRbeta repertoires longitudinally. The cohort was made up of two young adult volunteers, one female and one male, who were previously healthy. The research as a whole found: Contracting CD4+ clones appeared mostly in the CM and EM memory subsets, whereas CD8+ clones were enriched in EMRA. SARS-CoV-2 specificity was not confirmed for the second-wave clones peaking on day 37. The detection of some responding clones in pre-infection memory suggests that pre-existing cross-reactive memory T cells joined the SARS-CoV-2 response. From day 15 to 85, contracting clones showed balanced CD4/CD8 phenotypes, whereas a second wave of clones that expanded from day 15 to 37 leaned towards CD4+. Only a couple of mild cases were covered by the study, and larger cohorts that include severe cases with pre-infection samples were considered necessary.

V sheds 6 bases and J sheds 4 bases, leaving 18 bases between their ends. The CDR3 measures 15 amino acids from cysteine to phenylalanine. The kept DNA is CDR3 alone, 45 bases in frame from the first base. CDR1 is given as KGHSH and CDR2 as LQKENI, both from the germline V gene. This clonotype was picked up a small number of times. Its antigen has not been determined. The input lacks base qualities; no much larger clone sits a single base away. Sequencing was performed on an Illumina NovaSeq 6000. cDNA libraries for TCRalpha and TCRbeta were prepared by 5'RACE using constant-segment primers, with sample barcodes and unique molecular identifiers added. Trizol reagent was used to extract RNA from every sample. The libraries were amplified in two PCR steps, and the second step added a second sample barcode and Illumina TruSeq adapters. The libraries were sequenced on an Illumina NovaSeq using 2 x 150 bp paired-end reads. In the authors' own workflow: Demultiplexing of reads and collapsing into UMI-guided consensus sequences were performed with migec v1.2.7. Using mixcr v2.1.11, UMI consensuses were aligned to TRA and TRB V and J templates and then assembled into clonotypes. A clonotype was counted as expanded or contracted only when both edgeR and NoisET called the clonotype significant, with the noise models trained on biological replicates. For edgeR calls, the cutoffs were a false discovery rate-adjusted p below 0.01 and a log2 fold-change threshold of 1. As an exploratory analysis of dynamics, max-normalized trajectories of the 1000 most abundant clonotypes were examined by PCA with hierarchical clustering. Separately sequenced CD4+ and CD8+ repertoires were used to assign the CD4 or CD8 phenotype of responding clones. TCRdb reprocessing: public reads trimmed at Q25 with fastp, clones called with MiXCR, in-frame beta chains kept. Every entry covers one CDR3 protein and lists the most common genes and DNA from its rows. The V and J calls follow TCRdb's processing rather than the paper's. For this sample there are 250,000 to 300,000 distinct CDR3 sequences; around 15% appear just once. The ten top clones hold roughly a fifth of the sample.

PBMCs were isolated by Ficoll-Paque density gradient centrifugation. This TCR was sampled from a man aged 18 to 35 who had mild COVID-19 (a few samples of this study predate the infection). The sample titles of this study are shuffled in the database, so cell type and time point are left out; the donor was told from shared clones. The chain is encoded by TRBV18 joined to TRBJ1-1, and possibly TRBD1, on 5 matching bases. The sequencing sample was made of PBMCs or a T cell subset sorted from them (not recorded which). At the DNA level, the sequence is TGTGCCAGCTCGGAATTCACGGGACTCCGCACTGAAGCTTTCTTT. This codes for CASSEFTGLRTEAFF.